One sample yielded the 21 T cell receptor beta chains listed below, sequenced in a study of prognosis after radiotherapy for stage I lung cancer. Amplicons of TCR beta CDR3 were generated from genomic DNA by two-round multiplex PCR. Primers were specific to each TRBV and TRBJ gene in first-round PCR. TCRdb passed the multiplex PCR reads through MiXCR, listing each CDR3 protein once. The sample holds about 12,000 distinct CDR3 sequences, nearly 55% seen once. The specimen comprised PBMCs, sampled before or after stereotactic body radiation therapy (not recorded which). The receptors shown here come from a donor over 45 with non-small cell lung cancer.

The chain combines TRBV30 with TRBJ1-6; TRBD1 matches 10 bases. CDR1 and CDR2 from the germline V gene are GTSNPN and SVGIG (reference sequence). J lost 7 bases, V lost 4 bases, and 7 bases had no gene match. The CDR3 totals 15 residues. CDR3 region: CAWNSGTGANSPLHF. The CDR3 DNA reads as TGTGCCTGGAACTCCGGGACAGGGGCGAATTCACCCCTCCACTTT.

This clonotype ranks as medium-sized. V and J are TRBV12-3 or TRBV12-4 and TRBJ1-6; unclear D gene. The CDR3 extends over 14 amino acids. The V and J ends lost 2 bases and 7 bases respectively, with 9 bases between them. CDR3 nucleotides: TGTGCCAGCAGTTTATCGGCGGGGAATTCACCCCTCCACTTT. It yields the protein CASSLSAGNSPLHF.

With respect to this clonotype: This probably arose from a read error, given a far larger clone one base away. The chain links TRBV7-9 to TRBJ1-6; possibly TRBD1 for D (5 bases). The CDR3 consists of 15 residues. Germline V gene lookup returns CDR1 SEHNR and CDR2 FQNEAQ (reference sequence). The CDR3 is CASSPGGGYNPPLHF. The CDR3 DNA reads TGTGCCAGCAGCCCGGGGGGAGGATATAATCCACCCCTCCACTTT.

This chain links TRBV27 with TRBJ1-6; TRBD1 matches 7 bases. The CDR3 has 17 amino acids. CDR1 is MNHEY and CDR2 is SMNVEV in the germline V gene (reference sequence). J was trimmed by 0 bases and V by 2 bases; bases with no gene match: 4. For the CDR3, the DNA is TGTGCCAGCAGTTTAAGATCAGGGGGCTCCTATAATTCACCCCTCCACTTT. Protein sequence: CASSLRSGGSYNSPLHF.

This clonotype is categorized as medium-sized (0.01 to 0.1%). The rearrangement uses TRBV30 and TRBJ2-3; the D call may be TRBD1 or TRBD2 (6 bases each). This CDR3 is 13 amino acids long. The ends were cut back, 4 bases at V and 8 bases at J, with 16 bases in the middle. Germline V gene data show CDR1 as GTSNPN and CDR2 as SVGIG (reference sequence). The DNA for the CDR3 is TGTGCCTGGACCTACACCAGGGGAGGTACGCAGTATTTT. Translation: CAWTYTRGGTQYF.

This clonotype showed up just once. V and J are TRBV20-1 and TRBJ1-2; tentative D call: TRBD1 (6 bases). Germline CDR1 reads DFQATT; CDR2 reads SNEGSKA (reference sequence). The CDR3 covers 15 residues. Trimming shortened V by 1 base and J by 4 bases, and 16 bases separated the two germline ends. CDR3 DNA sequence: TGCAGTGCTAGAGTCGGCCAGGGGACCACCTATGGCTACACCTTC. Encoded protein: CSARVGQGTTYGYTF.

This clonotype qualifies as medium-sized. The chain is built from TRBV15 and TRBJ1-2, with 9 positions matching TRBD1. The ends lost 1 base at V and 6 bases at J; junction bases unmatched: 3. The CDR3 extends over 14 amino acids. The germline gives CDR1 LNHNV, CDR2 YYDKDF (reference sequence). The CDR3 region has the DNA TGTGCCACCAGCAGAGGGACAGGGGAGGATGGCTACACCTTC. Its translation: CATSRGTGEDGYTF.

This chain links TRBV7-6 with TRBJ1-5, with D possibly matching TRBD1 (5 bases). V lost 0 bases and J lost 7, with 10 bases in between. In germline, CDR1 is SGHVS, CDR2 FNYEAQ. CDR3 size: 14 residues. CDR3 residues: CASSLASGGQPQHF. CDR3 nucleotides: TGTGCCAGCAGCTTAGCGTCGGGGGGGCAGCCCCAGCATTTT. Looking up the rest from reference TRBV7-6 and TRBJ1-5 gives the full variable domain: GAGVSQSPRYKVTKRGQDVALRCDPISGHVSLYWYRQALGQGPEFLTYFNYEAQQDKSGLPNDRFSAERPEGSISTLTIQRTEQRDSAMYRCASSLASGGQPQHFGDGTRLSIL.

The table lists this clonotype with a count of one. The chain couples TRBV6-1 to TRBJ1-6, with 9 bases aligning to TRBD1. Trimming cost V 6 bases and J 9 bases; bases outside gene matches: 9. This CDR3 is built from 15 residues. Germline CDR1 and CDR2: MNHNS and SASEGT. The CDR3 sequence: CASSPGQGSFSPLHF. The CDR3, as DNA: TGTGCCAGCAGCCCGGGACAGGGAAGTTTTTCACCCCTCCACTTT.

J is TRBJ1-2 and V is TRBV20-1, with TRBD1 matching over 7 bases. The ends lost 4 bases at V and 3 bases at J; junction bases unmatched: 8. Germline loops: CDR1 DFQATT, CDR2 SNEGSKA (reference sequence). This CDR3 has 14 amino acids. CDR3 in amino acids: CSATHPGTDYGYTF. The CDR3 DNA is TGCAGTGCTACCCATCCCGGGACAGACTATGGCTACACCTTC.

By sample share, this clonotype is medium-sized. V is TRBV27 and J is TRBJ2-7; tentative D call: TRBD2 (6 bases). CDR3 length: 15 residues. The V end lost 2 bases, the J end lost 0 bases, and 11 bases lay between the germline ends. Looked up from germline, CDR1 is MNHEY and CDR2 is SMNVEV (reference sequence). For the CDR3, the DNA is TGTGCCAGCAGTTTACGGAGGGCCAGCTCCTACGAGCAGTACTTC. It specifies CASSLRRASSYEQYF.

Sample share makes this clonotype medium-sized. The chain has TRBV9 and TRBJ1-5, with D maybe TRBD1 (5 bases). V lost 3 bases and J 6 bases, leaving 13 bases between the germline ends. The CDR3 length is 14 residues. Germline V CDR1 and CDR2: SGDLS, YYNGEE. This CDR3 reads CASSEDGGSQPQHF. In DNA, the CDR3 is TGTGCCAGCAGCGAGGACGGGGGGAGTCAGCCCCAGCATTTT. Variable domain in full (rest from reference TRBV9 and TRBJ1-5): DSGVTQTPKHLITATGQRVTLRCSPRSGDLSVYWYQQSLDQGLQFLIQYYNGEERAKGNILERFSAQQFPDLHSELNLSSLELGDSALYFCASSEDGGSQPQHFGDGTRLSIL.

There are many counts of this clonotype. The CDR3 sequence: CASSLDRGKQYF. DNA for the CDR3: TGTGCCAGCAGTTTAGACAGGGGAAAGCAGTATTTT. This rearrangement joins TRBV2 to TRBJ2-3, with TRBD1 matching over 8 bases. The CDR3 spans 12 residues. CDR1 and CDR2 from the germline V gene are SNHLY and FYNNEI. V shed 5 bases, J shed 11 bases, and the junction held 6 bases outside the gene matches.

The chain carries TRBV5-1 and TRBJ2-1; D is possibly TRBD1 (6 bases). Germline V gene lookup returns CDR1 SGHRS and CDR2 YFSETQ. V lost 0 bases, J lost 4 bases, and 14 bases lay in between. This CDR3 is built from 16 residues. This chain's CDR3 is CASSLVVGTSYNEQFF. DNA of the CDR3: TGCGCCAGCAGCTTGGTTGTGGGGACAAGTTACAATGAGCAGTTCTTC.

As concerns this clonotype: Mismatch with germline at one junction end may stem from a read error. The gene calls are TRBV24-1 and TRBJ1-5; D gene ambiguous. Per germline, CDR1 KGHDR and CDR2 SFDVKD. The CDR3 contains 12 residues. This CDR3 is CATSDHNQPQHF. The DNA for the CDR3 is TGTGCCACCAGTGATCATAATCAGCCCCAACATTTT.

For this clonotype: This likely came from a read error, as a far larger clone is one base away. The chain couples TRBV6-4 to TRBJ1-1, with 9 bases identical to TRBD1. V lost 5 bases to trimming and J lost 7 bases; unmatched junction nucleotides: 5. The CDR3 runs to 13 residues. CDR1 MRHNA and CDR2 SNTAGT come from the germline V gene. The CDR3 DNA reads TGTGCCAGCAGTCGGGGACAGGGCAATGAAGCTTTCTTT. Residues: CASSRGQGNEAFF.

This clonotype was counted many times. The V and J genes are TRBV20-1 and TRBJ2-3, with D possibly TRBD1 on 6 matching bases. Germline V gene sequence: CDR1 DFQATT, CDR2 SNEGSKA (reference sequence). The CDR3 has 14 residues. Trimming left V 2 bases short and J 3 bases short, with 12 bases between. CDR3 coding DNA: TGCAGTGCTAGAACCTCAACAGGGACAGATACGCAGTATTTT. Translating it yields CSARTSTGTDTQYF.

This clonotype is categorized as medium-sized (0.01 to 0.1%). The chain employs TRBV6-1 and TRBJ1-4; possible D gene TRBD1, 6 bases. Germline V gives CDR1 MNHNS, CDR2 SASEGT. The germline V and J ends were trimmed by 7 bases and 8 bases, with 17 bases remaining between them. This CDR3 region has 14 residues. This CDR3 reads CASTHGRGQEKLFF. For the CDR3, the DNA is TGTGCCAGCACCCACGGCAGAGGACAGGAAAAACTGTTTTTT.

This clonotype is labeled as medium-sized (0.01 to 0.1%). This chain links TRBV7-3 with TRBJ2-1; 7 bases map to TRBD2. Per the germline V gene, CDR1 is SGHTA and CDR2 is FQGTGA. V shed 5 bases and J 4 bases; nucleotides not matched to a gene: 11. The CDR3 contains 16 residues. The CDR3 sequence is CASSTGGGQGYNEQFF. The CDR3 DNA sequence: TGTGCCAGCAGCACCGGGGGAGGGCAGGGTTACAATGAGCAGTTCTTC.

The rearrangement links TRBV6-1 to TRBJ2-3, with TRBD2 identical over 11 bases. CDR1 and CDR2 (germline): MNHNS, SASEGT. The V gene end was trimmed by 0 bases and the J gene end by 2 bases; junction bases not matched to a gene: 7. The CDR3 loop spans 18 amino acids. The CDR3 DNA is TGTGCCAGCAGTGAAGCCGGGACTAGCGGTTCATACACAGATACGCAGTATTTT. The encoded protein is CASSEAGTSGSYTDTQYF.

This clonotype is classed as medium-sized. J is TRBJ1-2 and V is TRBV28; D uncertain. Trimming stripped 7 bases from V and 11 bases from J, with 14 bases between. The CDR3 consists of 11 residues. The V gene's germline CDR1 is MDHEN and CDR2 SYDVKM. This chain's CDR3 is CASKRVWEYTF. The DNA of the CDR3 is TGTGCCAGCAAAAGGGTATGGGAGTACACCTTC.